A single TCR beta chain is shown here with its context. This clonotype has just a few counts. What antigen it recognizes has not been identified. Base quality data are lacking; no much larger clone is found one base away. Taken with the paper, the label for time point translates to: patch test 2, 6 weeks after DPC sensitization. In light of the paper, this sample's treatment or condition label describes: therapeutic diphenylcyclopropenone sensitization with weekly scalp DPC. At each patch-test visit, blood was drawn before the patch test was applied. Patients were considered eligible if aged 18 to 70, diagnosed with alopecia and deemed suitable for DPC therapy, and patients were excluded if pregnant. Total RNA was extracted from unfractionated whole blood that had been collected in Tempus Blood RNA tubes. Library preparation used RACE. Sequencing instrument: NextSeq 500. During library preparation, unique molecular identifiers were attached to individual cDNA molecules so that TCRs could be counted quantitatively and reproducibly. Each blood RNA sample was used to sequence both TCR alpha and TCR beta chains. The authors' analysis ran thus. Samples had a median of about 90,000 TCRs, with a range from roughly 23,224 to 700,000. V, J and CDR3 annotation of the TCR reads was carried out using the Decombinator software suite. For PS versus PT1 abundance plots, all samples were subsampled to the same number of TCRs (28,000). Expanded TCRs were defined as absent before sensitization and observed at least eight times at the 2-week time point. TCRdb applied fastp at Q25 and MiXCR to the public reads, then kept only in-frame beta chains. Rows with a matching CDR3 protein are joined into one entry that keeps the most common DNA and genes. What appears here as the V and J calls and clone size reflects TCRdb's work, not the paper's. The sample table shows hundreds of thousands of distinct CDR3 sequences, and more than 5% are seen once. In total, the top ten clones hold 5% to 6% of the sample.

The sample originates from a study of human T cells and chemical hapten exposure (dated by TCRdb to about 2021). Background for the entire study: For sensitization, 2% DPC in acetone was applied to an approximately 2 cm by approximately 2 cm area of upper inner arm skin. Throughout the roughly 25-week study period, patients were also given weekly therapeutic DPC doses on the scalp. Patch testing on the upper back used Finn chambers containing 0.01% DPC, with scoring done after 6 days according to International Contact Dermatitis Research Group standards. The mostly female patient cohort included alopecia areata with under or over 50% scalp involvement, alopecia totalis and alopecia universalis. Libraries were pooled for sequencing, and variation in per-sample TCR yields was attributed mainly to small differences in library volumes within the pool. In alopecia patients, the study followed how the peripheral blood TCR repertoire changed in vivo over primary and secondary sensitization to diphenylcyclopropenone (DPC), a hapten. Blood samples were taken from patients before sensitization (week 0) and at 2, 6 and about 24 weeks after DPC sensitization. Blood for TCR sequencing was provided by twenty-nine alopecia patients at one to four time points (pre-sensitization, 2, 6 and 24 weeks). The full study reports these points: Because all patients had alopecia, a presumed autoimmune disease, the immune response of the patients might differ from that of healthy individuals. A positive correlation was found between the number of PT1 expanded TCRs and patch test score, with significance reached at thresholds 8, 16 and 32 but not 4. DPC sensitization did not change the number of TCRs with a frequency above 1 in 1000, and there was no evidence of changes in global repertoire structure. After repeated subsampling, the strength of the expansion versus patch-test correlation and the threshold at which it became significant changed. Significantly more large CDR3 similarity clusters were formed by expanded TCRs than by pre-sensitization or healthy control sets, consistent with antigen-driven responses.

The CDR3 measures 16 amino acids from cysteine to phenylalanine. Kept here is only the CDR3 DNA, which spans 48 bases and is read in frame from base 1. At the junction V is shortened by 0 bases and J by 4 bases, with 15 bases in between. CDR1 and CDR2 are read off the germline V gene as MNHEY and SVGEGT. The TCR comes from a woman between 18 and 29 years old with alopecia areata. Some clones in this sample may be carry-over from other donors' samples. This chain joins TRBV6-2 or TRBV6-3 to TRBJ2-5, with the D gene not confidently named. The material was whole blood, obtained in connection with sensitization to the hapten diphenylcyclopropenone (DPC). The DNA reads TGTGCCAGCAGTTACTCTGGGGTAGAACCAAGAGAGACCCAGTACTTC. It translates as CASSYSGVEPRETQYF.